Shown below are 25 T cell receptor beta chains from a single sample sequenced in a study of a mutant IDH1 vaccine in newly diagnosed glioma. These TCRs are of unknown antigen specificity. The time point is: week 11, during vaccination. Every single dose of the vaccine, 300 ug of mutant IDH1 20-mer peptide, came with topical imiquimod. Assay: immunoSEQ multiplex PCR; the TCRdb copy retains only in-frame clones and omits some. The sample consists of roughly 110,000 clones, roughly 90% of them appearing once. The sequencing here drew on PBMCs, taken from a glioma patient whose treatment included an IDH1 peptide vaccine. These receptors were taken from a woman aged 50 to 60 with glioma.

This clone was detected only once. The chain couples TRBV5-4 to TRBJ2-7; 9 nucleotides agree with TRBD2. The CDR3 totals 15 residues. The germline V gene encodes CDR1 SGHNT and CDR2 YYREEE (reference sequence). After removal of 5 bases from V and 2 bases from J, the junction contained 8 bases not matched to a gene. CDR3 DNA sequence: TGTGCCAGCAGAGAGGCTAGCGGGATAGCCTACGAGCAGTACTTC. This codes for CASREASGIAYEQYF.

In DNA form, the CDR3 reads TGCGCCAGCAGCCCTATTGGGGGAGAGACCCAGTACTTC. Amino acids: CASSPIGGETQYF. The rearrangement joins TRBV5-1 to TRBJ2-5; tentatively, D is TRBD1 or TRBD2 (5 bases each). The CDR3 has 13 amino acids. Germline CDR1 is SGHRS and CDR2 is YFSETQ. V was cut by 4 bases and J by 4 bases, with 11 bases left in between. The full variable domain, in which reference TRBV5-1 and TRBJ2-5 provide the parts outside the CDR3, is KAGVTQTPRYLIKTRGQQVTLSCSPISGHRSVSWYQQTPGQGLQFLFEYFSETQRNKGNFPGRFSGRQFSNSRSEMNVSTLELGDSALYLCASSPIGGETQYFGPGTRLLVL.

V and J are TRBV28 and TRBJ1-5; D not certain. V lost 5 bases and J lost 4, with 12 bases in between. The CDR3 spans 14 residues. Germline CDR1 is MDHEN and CDR2 is SYDVKM. The chain's CDR3 is CASSPLLGNQPQHF. CDR3 DNA: TGTGCCAGCAGTCCCCTTTTAGGGAATCAGCCCCAGCATTTT.

The chain carries TRBV27 and TRBJ2-2; 8 bases align to TRBD2. This CDR3 comprises 14 residues. Germline V gene data show CDR1 as MNHEY and CDR2 as SMNVEV (reference sequence). The V gene end was trimmed by 4 bases and the J gene end by 4 bases; junction bases not matched to a gene: 2. CDR3 sequence reads: CASSYGGGTGELFF. Written as DNA, the CDR3 is TGTGCCAGCAGTTACGGGGGGGGCACCGGGGAGCTGTTTTTT.

The rearrangement links TRBV30 to TRBJ2-5; tentative D call: TRBD2 (6 bases). The V end was cut by 0 bases, the J end by 5 bases, with 10 bases between. Germline loops: CDR1 GTSNPN, CDR2 SVGIG (reference sequence). The CDR3 runs 13 residues. The CDR3 sequence is CAWSVGRRETQYF. The CDR3 DNA reads TGTGCCTGGAGTGTGGGGAGGCGGGAGACCCAGTACTTC.

V usage is TRBV6-5 and J usage is TRBJ1-2, with no clear D. Per germline, CDR1 MNHEY and CDR2 SVGAGI. V lost 0 bases to trimming and J lost 4 bases, with 9 bases between them. The CDR3 loop spans 14 amino acids. CDR3 nucleotide sequence: TGTGCCAGCAGTTACTCGTCGGAGAGCTATGGCTACACCTTC. This gives the protein CASSYSSESYGYTF.

Comment on this clone: Other DNA sequences within the sample encode an identical CDR3. This sequence joins TRBV5-1 and TRBJ2-1; D not resolved. CDR1 and CDR2 from the germline V gene are SGHRS and YFSETQ. V gave up 0 bases and J gave up 4 bases, with 11 bases separating them. The CDR3 has 15 amino acids. The CDR3 region is CASSLDLNRYNEQFF. As DNA, the CDR3 is TGCGCCAGCAGCTTGGACTTAAACCGGTACAATGAGCAGTTCTTC.

The rearrangement links TRBV2 to TRBJ1-5; D call uncertain. There are 11 residues in the CDR3. Germline V CDR1 and CDR2: SNHLY, FYNNEI. Trimming pared 5 bases from V and 5 bases from J, leaving 4 bases between. CDR3 amino acids: CASSRDQPQHF. The DNA of the CDR3 is TGTGCCAGCAGTCGTGATCAGCCCCAGCATTTT.

The chain uses TRBV30 and TRBJ2-7, with 8 nucleotides matching TRBD2. Per the germline V gene, CDR1 is GTSNPN and CDR2 is SVGIG (reference sequence). V lost 2 bases and J lost 3; bases outside the gene matches: 3. CDR3 length: 13 residues. In DNA, the CDR3 is TGTGCCTGGAGTTGGGGACTAGGCTACGAGCAGTACTTC. This encodes CAWSWGLGYEQYF.

This chain uses TRBV11-2 with TRBJ2-6, with 8 bases identical to TRBD2. J gave up 0 bases and V 5 bases, and 9 bases lay outside the gene matches. Germline CDR1 is SGHAT and CDR2 is FQNNGV. The CDR3 consists of 18 residues. The CDR3 sequence is CASSREREWSSGANVLTF. The CDR3 region has the DNA TGTGCCAGCAGCCGTGAGCGGGAGTGGAGCTCTGGGGCCAACGTCCTGACTTTC.

This clone has just a few counts. V and J are TRBV9 and TRBJ2-1; 7 nucleotides agree with TRBD2. The CDR3 loop spans 15 amino acids. The V and J ends lost 3 bases and 0 bases, in that order; junction bases with no gene match: 3. From germline, CDR1 is SGDLS and CDR2 YYNGEE. The CDR3 loop reads CASSDGGNSYNEQFF. CDR3 nucleotides: TGTGCCAGCAGCGACGGGGGGAACTCCTACAATGAGCAGTTCTTC.

The genes are TRBV6-6 and TRBJ2-7; D gene ambiguous. The germline CDR1 and CDR2 sequences are MNHNY and SVGAGI (reference sequence). Trimming shortened V by 5 bases and J by 2 bases, and 13 bases separated the two germline ends. The CDR3 spans 14 residues. The DNA of the CDR3 is TGTGCCAGCAGTACTGGGCTGATGGCCTACGAGCAGTACTTC. Its translation is CASSTGLMAYEQYF.

The chain couples TRBV6-1 to TRBJ2-1, with D maybe TRBD2 (6 bases). This CDR3 is 15 amino acids long. In germline, CDR1 is MNHNS, CDR2 SASEGT. V was trimmed by 2 bases and J by 2 bases, leaving 10 bases between them. The CDR3 spells CASSETQRAYNEQFF. The CDR3 nucleotides are TGTGCCAGCAGTGAAACCCAGCGGGCCTACAATGAGCAGTTCTTC.

The chain joins TRBV5-4 to TRBJ2-3, with 9 bases lining up with TRBD1. This CDR3 region has 15 residues. In germline, CDR1 is SGHNT, CDR2 YYREEE (reference sequence). The V and J ends lost 3 bases and 1 base, in that order; junction bases with no gene match: 3. CDR3 sequence reads: CASSYGQGRTDTQYF. The CDR3 DNA reads TGTGCCAGCAGCTATGGACAGGGGCGCACAGATACGCAGTATTTT.

The V gene is TRBV7-2, the J gene TRBJ1-2; tentatively, D is TRBD1 (5 bases). CDR1 is SGHTA and CDR2 is FQGNSA in the germline V gene. V dropped 5 bases and J dropped 2 bases, with 12 bases sitting between them. The CDR3 is 14 residues long. CDR3 region: CASSPQRGNYGYTF. As DNA, the CDR3 is TGTGCCAGCAGCCCCCAAAGGGGAAACTATGGCTACACCTTC.

As regards this clone: Other DNA sequences within the sample encode an identical CDR3. The chain employs TRBV28 and TRBJ1-1; no clear D. There are 14 residues in the CDR3. The germline CDR1 and CDR2 sequences are MDHEN and SYDVKM. The ends were cut back, 5 bases at V and 1 base at J, with 11 bases in the middle. The CDR3 sequence is CASSVTGRNTEAFF. The DNA for the CDR3 is TGTGCCAGCAGTGTAACGGGGAGGAACACTGAAGCTTTCTTT.

This CDR3 reads CASSQVEGAGEQYF. The CDR3 DNA reads as TGCGCCAGCAGCCAGGTGGAGGGAGCGGGTGAGCAGTACTTC. This chain uses TRBV10-1 with TRBJ2-7, with a weak D call TRBD2 (6 bases). This CDR3 has 14 residues. Trimming took 6 bases from V and 7 from J, leaving 19 bases between them. CDR1 and CDR2 from the germline V gene are WNHNN and SYGVQD (reference sequence).

This clone has a handful of counts. V gene TRBV19 combines with J gene TRBJ1-6; a weak D match, TRBD1 (5 bases). The V gene's germline CDR1 is LNHDA and CDR2 SQIVND (reference sequence). The CDR3 totals 15 residues. Trimming cost V 7 bases and J 6 bases, with 16 bases left between them. The CDR3 is CASTDQTGFNSPLHF. The CDR3 nucleotides are TGTGCCAGTACCGATCAAACAGGCTTTAATTCACCCCTCCACTTT.

This chain uses TRBV19 with TRBJ2-7, with 8 bases matching TRBD1. Germline CDR1 and CDR2: LNHDA and SQIVND (reference sequence). V gave up 7 bases and J gave up 3 bases; unmatched junction bases: 8. This CDR3 region has 14 residues. The CDR3 is CASTPRTGYYEQYF. As DNA, the CDR3 is TGTGCCAGTACTCCCCGGACAGGGTACTACGAGCAGTACTTC.

The V gene is TRBV29-1, the J gene TRBJ1-2; no clear D. Germline CDR1 and CDR2: SQVTM and ANQGSEA. Trimming took off 7 bases at V and 4 bases at J, with 16 bases between the two ends. This CDR3 is 13 amino acids long. The CDR3 DNA is TGCAGCGCCCTCGAGAGGGCTTTCTATGGCTACACCTTC. The encoded protein is CSALERAFYGYTF.

The chain links TRBV30 to TRBJ2-1; weak D call: TRBD1 (5 bases). The CDR3 length is 14 residues. Trimming took off 0 bases at V and 7 bases at J, with 13 bases between the two ends. CDR1 and CDR2 from the germline V gene are GTSNPN and SVGIG (reference sequence). CDR3 sequence reads: CAWSVVRAGNEQFF. CDR3 DNA: TGTGCCTGGAGTGTAGTCAGGGCAGGGAATGAGCAGTTCTTC.

The genes are TRBV18 and TRBJ1-5, with D hard to call. Per the germline V gene, CDR1 is KGHSH and CDR2 is LQKENI. V dropped 3 bases and J dropped 8 bases, with 11 bases sitting between them. The CDR3 is made up of 13 amino acids. CDR3 coding DNA: TGTGCCAGCTCACCCTCGGGGAGGGAGCCCCAGCATTTT. Amino acid sequence: CASSPSGREPQHF. The whole variable domain, filled in from reference TRBV18 and TRBJ1-5, reads NAGVMQNPRHLVRRRGQEARLRCSPMKGHSHVYWYRQLPEEGLKFMVYLQKENIIDESGMPKERFSAEFPKEGPSILRIQQVVRGDSAAYFCASSPSGREPQHFGDGTRLSIL.

The V gene is TRBV9, the J gene TRBJ2-7; D not certain. Trimming stripped 7 bases from V and 0 bases from J, with 14 bases between. CDR1 is SGDLS, CDR2 YYNGEE, per germline. CDR3 length equals 14 residues. The CDR3 protein is CASGRSGDSYEQYF. The CDR3 coding sequence is TGTGCCAGCGGGCGTTCGGGTGACTCCTACGAGCAGTACTTC.

The CDR3 sequence is CAWSGGGAAGELFF. DNA of the CDR3: TGTGCCTGGAGTGGAGGGGGCGCGGCCGGGGAGCTGTTTTTT. This chain links TRBV30 with TRBJ2-2; 7 nucleotides agree with TRBD1. CDR3 length: 14 residues. CDR1 is GTSNPN, CDR2 SVGIG, per germline (reference sequence). Losses at the gene ends were 1 base for V and 6 bases for J; bases not matched to a gene: 5.

The chain recombines TRBV5-4 with TRBJ2-1; TRBD2 aligns across 8 bases. Germline trimming cut 7 bases from V and 9 bases from J; bases unmatched to any gene: 15. Germline V gives CDR1 SGHNT, CDR2 YYREEE (reference sequence). The CDR3 loop spans 15 amino acids. The CDR3 DNA reads TGTGCCAGCGCTTGGAGCGGGAGTGGGTTACGTGAGCAGTTCTTC. As protein: CASAWSGSGLREQFF.